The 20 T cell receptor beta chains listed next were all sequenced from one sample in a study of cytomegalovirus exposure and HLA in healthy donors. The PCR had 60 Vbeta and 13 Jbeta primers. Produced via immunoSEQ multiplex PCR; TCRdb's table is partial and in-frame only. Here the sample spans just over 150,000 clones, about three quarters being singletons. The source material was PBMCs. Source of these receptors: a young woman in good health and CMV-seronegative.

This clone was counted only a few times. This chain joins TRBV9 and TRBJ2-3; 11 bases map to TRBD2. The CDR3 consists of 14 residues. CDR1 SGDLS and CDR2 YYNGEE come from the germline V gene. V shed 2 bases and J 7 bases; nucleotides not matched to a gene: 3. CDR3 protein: CASSVPSGGNTQYF. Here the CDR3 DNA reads TGTGCCAGCAGCGTTCCTAGCGGGGGGAATACGCAGTATTTT.

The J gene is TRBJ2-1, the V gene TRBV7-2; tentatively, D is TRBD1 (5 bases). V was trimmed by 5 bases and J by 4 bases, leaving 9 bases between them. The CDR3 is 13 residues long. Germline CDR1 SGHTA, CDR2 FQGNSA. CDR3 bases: TGTGCCAGCAGCCCGGACACATACAATGAGCAGTTCTTC. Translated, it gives CASSPDTYNEQFF.

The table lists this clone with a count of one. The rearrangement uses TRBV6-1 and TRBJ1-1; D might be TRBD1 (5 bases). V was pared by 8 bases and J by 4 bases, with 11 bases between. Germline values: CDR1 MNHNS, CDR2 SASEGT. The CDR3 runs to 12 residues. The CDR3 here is CASRGAITEAFF. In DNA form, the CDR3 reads TGTGCCAGCCGTGGGGCGATCACTGAAGCTTTCTTT.

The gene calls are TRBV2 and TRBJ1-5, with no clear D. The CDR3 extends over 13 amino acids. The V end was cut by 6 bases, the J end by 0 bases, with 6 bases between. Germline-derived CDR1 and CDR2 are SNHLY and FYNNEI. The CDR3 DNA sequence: TGTGCCAGCAGGCAGTATAGCAATCAGCCCCAGCATTTT. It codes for CASRQYSNQPQHF.

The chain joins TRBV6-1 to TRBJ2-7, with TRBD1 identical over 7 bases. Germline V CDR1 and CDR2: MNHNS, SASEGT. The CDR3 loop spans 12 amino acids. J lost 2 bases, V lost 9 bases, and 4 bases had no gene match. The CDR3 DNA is TGTGCCAGTTGGGACAGTACCTACGAGCAGTACTTC. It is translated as CASWDSTYEQYF.

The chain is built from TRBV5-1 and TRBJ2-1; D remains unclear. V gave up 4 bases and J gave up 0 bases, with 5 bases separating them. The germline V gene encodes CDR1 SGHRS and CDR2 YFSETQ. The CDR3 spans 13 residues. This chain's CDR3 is CASSRSSYNEQFF. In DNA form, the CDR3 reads TGCGCCAGCAGCCGGAGCTCCTACAATGAGCAGTTCTTC.

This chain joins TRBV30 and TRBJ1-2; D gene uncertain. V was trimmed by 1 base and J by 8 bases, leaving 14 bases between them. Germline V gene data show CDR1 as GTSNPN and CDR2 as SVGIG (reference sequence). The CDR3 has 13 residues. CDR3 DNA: TGTGCCTGGAGTGAAGGTACCGCGGTCGGCTACACCTTC. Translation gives CAWSEGTAVGYTF.

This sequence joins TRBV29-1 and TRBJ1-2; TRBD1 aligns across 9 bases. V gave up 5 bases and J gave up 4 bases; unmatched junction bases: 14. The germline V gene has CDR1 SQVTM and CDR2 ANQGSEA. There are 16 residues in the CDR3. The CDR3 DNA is TGCAGCGTTATTGGCACACCGACAGGGGGGGGCTATGGCTACACCTTC. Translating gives CSVIGTPTGGGYGYTF.

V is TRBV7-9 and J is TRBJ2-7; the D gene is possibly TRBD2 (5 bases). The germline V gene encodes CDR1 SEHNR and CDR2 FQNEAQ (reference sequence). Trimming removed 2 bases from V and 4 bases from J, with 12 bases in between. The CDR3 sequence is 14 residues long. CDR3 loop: CASSLNGRVYEQYF. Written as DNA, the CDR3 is TGTGCCAGCAGCTTAAACGGGCGGGTGTACGAGCAGTACTTC.

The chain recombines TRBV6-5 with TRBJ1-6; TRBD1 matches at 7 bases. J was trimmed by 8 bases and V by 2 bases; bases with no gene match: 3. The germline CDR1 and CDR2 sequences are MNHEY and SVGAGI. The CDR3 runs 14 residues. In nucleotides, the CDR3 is TGTGCCAGCAGTTACCGGGGGACAGATTCACCCCTCCACTTT. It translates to CASSYRGTDSPLHF.

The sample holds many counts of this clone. Written as DNA, the CDR3 is TGCGCCAGCAGCCAAGAGTCCTCGCTAGCTCAAGAGACCCAGTACTTC. Its protein product is CASSQESSLAQETQYF. J is TRBJ2-5 and V is TRBV4-1; possible D gene TRBD2, 5 bases. V dropped 0 bases and J dropped 2 bases, with 13 bases sitting between them. This CDR3 has 16 residues. Germline V lookup: CDR1 MGHRA, CDR2 YSYEKL.

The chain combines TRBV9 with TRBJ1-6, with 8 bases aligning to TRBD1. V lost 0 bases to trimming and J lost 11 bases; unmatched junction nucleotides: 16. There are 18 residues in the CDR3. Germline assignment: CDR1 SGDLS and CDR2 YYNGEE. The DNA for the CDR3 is TGTGCCAGCAGCGTAGAGCCCTGGGCAGGGGGCACAATTACACCCCTCCACTTT. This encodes CASSVEPWAGGTITPLHF.

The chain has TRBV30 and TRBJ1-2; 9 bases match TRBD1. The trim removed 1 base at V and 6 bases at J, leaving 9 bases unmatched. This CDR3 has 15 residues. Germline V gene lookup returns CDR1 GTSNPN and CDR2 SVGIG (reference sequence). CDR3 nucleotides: TGTGCCTGGAGTGCAAATCGACAGGGGGTTGATGGCTACACCTTC. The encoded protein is CAWSANRQGVDGYTF. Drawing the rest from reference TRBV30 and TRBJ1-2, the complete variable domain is SQTIHQWPATLVQPVGSPLSLECTVEGTSNPNLYWYRQAAGRGLQLLFYSVGIGQISSEVPQNLSASRPQDRQFILSSKKLLLSDSGFYLCAWSANRQGVDGYTFGSGTRLTVV.

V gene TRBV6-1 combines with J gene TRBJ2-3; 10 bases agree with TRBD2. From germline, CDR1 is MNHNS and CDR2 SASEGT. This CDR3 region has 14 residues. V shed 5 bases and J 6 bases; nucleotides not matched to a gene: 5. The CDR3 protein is CASSSSGGDDTQYF. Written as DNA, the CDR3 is TGTGCCAGCAGTTCGAGCGGGGGGGATGATACGCAGTATTTT.

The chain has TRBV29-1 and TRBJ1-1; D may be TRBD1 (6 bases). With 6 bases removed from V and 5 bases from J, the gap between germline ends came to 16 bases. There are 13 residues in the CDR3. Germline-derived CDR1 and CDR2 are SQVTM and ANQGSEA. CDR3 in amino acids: CSVSPGTQTEAFF. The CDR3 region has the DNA TGCAGCGTGTCCCCCGGGACACAAACTGAAGCTTTCTTT.

This CDR3 reads CASSQDQNPSGGLSGNTIYF. CDR3 nucleotides: TGCGCCAGCAGCCAAGATCAGAACCCTTCTGGGGGACTCTCTGGAAACACCATATATTTT. The V call is TRBV4-1, the J call TRBJ1-3; D may be TRBD1 (5 bases). The CDR3 totals 20 residues. V was shortened by 0 bases and J by 0 bases, with 21 bases between the two germline ends. The germline gives CDR1 MGHRA, CDR2 YSYEKL.

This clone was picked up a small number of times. Here the CDR3 reads CASSLTPGQIMNTEAFF. In DNA, the CDR3 is TGTGCCAGCAGCTTAACTCCGGGACAGATCATGAACACTGAAGCTTTCTTT. This chain joins TRBV7-3 and TRBJ1-1, with 7 bases fitting TRBD1. The CDR3 loop spans 17 amino acids. Germline V gene data show CDR1 as SGHTA and CDR2 as FQGTGA. V lost 0 bases, J lost 0 bases, and 7 bases stayed unmatched.

CDR3 loop: CASSYSWGDEQYF. For the CDR3, the DNA is TGTGCCAGCAGTTACTCGTGGGGGGACGAGCAGTACTTC. The gene calls are TRBV6-5 and TRBJ2-7, with D perhaps TRBD2 (6 bases). CDR1 is MNHEY, CDR2 SVGAGI, per germline. This CDR3 spans 13 amino acids. V lost 0 bases, J lost 5 bases, and 8 bases lay in between.

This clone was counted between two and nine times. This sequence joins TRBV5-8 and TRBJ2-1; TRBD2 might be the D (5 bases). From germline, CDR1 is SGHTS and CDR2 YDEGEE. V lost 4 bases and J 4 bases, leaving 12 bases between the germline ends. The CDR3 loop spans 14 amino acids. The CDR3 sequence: CASSPWTGYNEQFF. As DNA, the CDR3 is TGTGCCAGCAGCCCCTGGACTGGTTACAATGAGCAGTTCTTC. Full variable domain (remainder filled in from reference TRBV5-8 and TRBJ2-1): EAGVTQSPTHLIKTRGQQATLRCSPISGHTSVYWYQQALGLGLQFLLWYDEGEERNRGNFPPRFSGRQFPNYSSELNVNALELEDSALYLCASSPWTGYNEQFFGPGTRLTVL.

The CDR3 DNA follows: TGTGCTAGTGGTTCGACCGGGACACCACGTTCCTACGAGCAGTACTTC. It specifies CASGSTGTPRSYEQYF. The chain is built from TRBV12-5 and TRBJ2-7; maybe TRBD1 (6 bases). Germline V gene data show CDR1 as LGHNT and CDR2 as FRNRAP. The CDR3 has 16 amino acids. The ends were cut back, 4 bases at V and 1 base at J, with 17 bases in the middle.